These 9 T cell receptor beta chains were all obtained from the same sample, sequenced in a study of T cell repertoires in cytomegalovirus infection. MiXCR, run by TCRdb on the reads, gives a single entry per CDR3 protein. The data show 400,000 or so distinct CDR3 sequences, with 31% seen just once and around 13% held by the top ten. Sequencing was performed on PBMCs. These receptors all stem from a human donor in good health (CMV status not recorded). Some clones in this sample may be carry-over from other donors' samples.

This clonotype has only a few counts. This sequence joins TRBV19 and TRBJ1-1; 8 bases fit TRBD1. Germline assignment: CDR1 LNHDA and CDR2 SQIVND (reference sequence). The CDR3 covers 16 residues. The V segment lost 3 bases and the J segment 4 bases; nucleotides outside the gene matches: 10. In DNA form, the CDR3 reads TGTGCCAGTAGTATCCACGACAGGGGAAGGAGCACTGAAGCTTTCTTT. Translating gives CASSIHDRGRSTEAFF.

This clonotype has just a few counts. This chain joins TRBV7-9 and TRBJ1-5, with TRBD1 matching over 7 bases. Trimming at V came to 1 base and at J to 3 bases, leaving 3 bases not matched to a gene. Germline CDR1 reads SEHNR; CDR2 reads FQNEAQ (reference sequence). This CDR3 has 15 amino acids. The CDR3 here is CASSLGDSLNQPQHF. The CDR3 coding sequence is TGTGCCAGCAGCTTAGGGGACAGTCTCAATCAGCCCCAGCATTTT.

This clonotype was observed a few times. The J gene is TRBJ1-1, the V gene TRBV29-1; no clear D. CDR1 and CDR2 from the germline V gene are SQVTM and ANQGSEA. V shed 4 bases and J shed 0 bases, with 9 bases lying between them. CDR3 size: 13 residues. The CDR3 sequence: CSVGRLMNTEAFF. DNA for the CDR3: TGCAGCGTTGGCAGGTTGATGAACACTGAAGCTTTCTTT.

This clonotype was observed a few times. A much more abundant neighbour one base away suggests this may be a read error. The CDR3 nucleotides are TGTGCCAGCAGCTCCGACAGGGGGCTTTACAATGAGCAGTTCTTC. Amino acids: CASSSDRGLYNEQFF. The rearrangement links TRBV11-3 to TRBJ2-1; 10 bases align to TRBD1. This CDR3 is built from 15 residues. Germline CDR1 SGHNT, CDR2 YENEEA. Trimming removed 4 bases from V and 4 bases from J; junction bases left unmatched: 4.

This clonotype was seen a few times. The gene calls are TRBV19 and TRBJ1-1; D not resolved. The CDR3 consists of 14 residues. Per the germline V gene, CDR1 is LNHDA and CDR2 is SQIVND (reference sequence). V gave up 2 bases and J gave up 5 bases, with 12 bases separating them. Written as DNA, the CDR3 is TGTGCCAGTAGTATAAAGGGTCGCAATACTGAAGCTTTCTTT. Encoded protein: CASSIKGRNTEAFF.

The chain joins TRBV11-1 to TRBJ2-7; D possibly matches TRBD1 or TRBD2 (5 bases each). The V end was cut by 5 bases, the J end by 3 bases, with 20 bases between. CDR1 is SGHAT and CDR2 is FQDESV in the germline V gene (reference sequence). This CDR3 is built from 16 residues. The chain's CDR3 is CASSLYGGADGYEQYF. CDR3 nucleotides: TGTGCCAGCAGCCTATATGGGGGAGCGGACGGCTACGAGCAGTACTTC.

This clonotype was counted only a few times. V gene TRBV18 combines with J gene TRBJ1-5; TRBD1 might be the D (6 bases). Germline assignment: CDR1 KGHSH and CDR2 LQKENI. V lost 4 bases to trimming and J lost 0 bases, with 16 bases between them. CDR3 length equals 17 residues. The CDR3 DNA follows: TGTGCCAGCTCACAAAGGGGGATCCGGGATAGCAATCAGCCCCAGCATTTT. Translating it yields CASSQRGIRDSNQPQHF.

This clonotype was seen a handful of times. The CDR3 nucleotides read TGTGCCAGCTGTGGACAGGGTGCTTCCTACGAGCAGTACTTC. The encoded protein is CASCGQGASYEQYF. V is TRBV6-6 and J is TRBJ2-7; 8 nucleotides align to TRBD1. Germline values: CDR1 MNHNY, CDR2 SVGAGI (reference sequence). V dropped 8 bases and J dropped 1; count of bases not matched to a gene: 7. This CDR3 contains 14 residues.

V is TRBV11-2 and J is TRBJ2-1, with 11 bases matching TRBD2. The CDR3 loop spans 15 amino acids. V shed 3 bases, J shed 5 bases, and the junction held 3 bases outside the gene matches. Germline lookup yields CDR1 SGHAT and CDR2 FQNNGV. The CDR3 bases are TGTGCCAGCAGCTTTGTAGCGGGGGGGGACAATGAGCAGTTCTTC. Translating gives CASSFVAGGDNEQFF.